This T cell receptor beta chain was captured in a study of OX40 agonist ivuxolimab in advanced cancers. The V gene end was trimmed by 7 bases and the J gene end by 0 bases; junction bases not matched to a gene: 8. This CDR3 region has 16 residues. Germline V gives CDR1 SNHLY, CDR2 FYNNEI. This clone was seen once. Here immunoSEQ multiplex PCR was the method, and the copy in TCRdb shows in-frame clones only, minus some. The sample contains 65,000 to 75,000 clones, 80% to 90% of which appear only once. The sequence derives from an adult with an advanced solid tumor such as melanoma, head and neck, liver or kidney cancer. The sample in question was CD4+ or CD8+ T cells sorted from blood, obtained in a trial of the OX40 agonist ivuxolimab. The V and J genes are TRBV2 and TRBJ1-4; 7 nucleotides line up with TRBD1. In nucleotides, the CDR3 is TGTGCCAGCAAGGGAGGGGGCTTTGCAACTAATGAAAAACTGTTTTTT. Its protein is CASKGGGFATNEKLFF. The entire variable domain, with the rest obtained from reference TRBV2 and TRBJ1-4, is as follows: EPEVTQTPSHQVTQMGQEVILRCVPISNHLYFYWYRQILGQKVEFLVSFYNNEISEKSEIFDDQFSVERPDGSNFTLKIRSTKLEDSAMYFCASKGGGFATNEKLFFGSGTQLSVL.